This TCR beta chain was recorded in a study of cytomegalovirus exposure and HLA in healthy donors. This PCR relied on a set of 60 Vbeta primers and 13 Jbeta primers. The method was immunoSEQ multiplex PCR; TCRdb's version includes in-frame clones alone and lacks a portion of them. The table includes 70,000 or so clones, about 73% detected once. The clonotype comes from a young woman in good health and CMV-seronegative. Sequencing was performed on PBMCs.

CDR3 nucleotide sequence: TGTGCCAGCAGCTTGGGACTAGCGGGGACCTACGAGCAGTACTTC. This sequence encodes CASSLGLAGTYEQYF. The rearrangement joins TRBV5-4 to TRBJ2-7; TRBD2 agrees at 11 bases. CDR1 SGHNT and CDR2 YYREEE come from the germline V gene (reference sequence). V gave up 0 bases and J gave up 2 bases; unmatched junction bases: 1. The length of the CDR3 is 15 residues. The full variable domain, with the rest looked up from reference TRBV5-4 and TRBJ2-7, is ETGVTQSPTHLIKTRGQQVTLRCSSQSGHNTVSWYQQALGQGPQFIFQYYREEENGRGNFPPRFSGLQFPNYSSELNVNALELDDSALYLCASSLGLAGTYEQYFGPGTRLTVT.